A selection of T cell receptor beta chains follows, all from one sample in a study of CD8 T cells in ankylosing spondylitis. TCRdb fed the 5' RACE reads into MiXCR, producing one record per CDR3 protein. The sample lists more than 400,000 distinct CDR3 sequences; roughly 5.2% were seen once. Sequencing was done on a sample of blood, either unsorted or a sorted T cell fraction (not recorded which). The receptors come from a male donor with ankylosing spondylitis. Both conserved end residues are part of each CDR3. The D gene is left open where the match is weak. Rows give clone size only sometimes, using once, few, many, or a class for an expanded clone.

>many|.|TRBV6-1|TRBJ1-1
CASGSRGINTEAFF
TGTGCCAGCGGGAGTAGGGGAATCAACACTGAAGCTTTCTTT
>many|TRBD2|TRBV14|TRBJ2-1
CASSQERLTLAGFWNEQFF
TGTGCCAGCAGCCAAGAAAGGTTGACACTAGCGGGGTTTTGGAATGAGCAGTTCTTC
>.|.|TRBV2|TRBJ1-2
CASSDTRLGYTF
TGTGCCAGCAGTGATACCAGGCTAGGCTACACCTTC
>many|TRBD1|TRBV12-3/TRBV12-4|TRBJ1-2
CASSQGTGGFYGYTF
TGTGCCAGCAGTCAGGGGACAGGTGGTTTTTATGGCTACACCTTC
>many|.|TRBV28|TRBJ2-1
CASSPTPGLGHNEQFF
TGTGCCAGCAGTCCTACGCCGGGACTGGGGCACAATGAGCAGTTCTTC
>.|TRBD2|TRBV4-3|TRBJ2-1
CASSQASEAGVSYNEQFF
TGCGCCAGCAGCCAAGCCTCCGAAGCGGGAGTCTCCTACAATGAGCAGTTCTTC
>many|.|TRBV12-3/TRBV12-4|TRBJ1-4
CASSLYTTNEKLFF
TGTGCCAGCAGCTTATACACAACTAATGAAAAACTGTTTTTT
>few|.|TRBV20-1|TRBJ2-1
CSARLDRHPGEQFF
TGCAGTGCTAGATTGGACAGACACCCAGGGGAGCAGTTCTTC
>many|.|TRBV29-1|TRBJ1-2
CSAGGTGYTF
TGCAGCGCCGGGGGGACAGGCTACACCTTC
>many|TRBD1|TRBV29-1|TRBJ1-2
CSSQGESSYGYTF
TGCAGCTCCCAGGGGGAGTCTAGCTATGGCTACACCTTC
>many|.|TRBV20-1|TRBJ2-3
CSARRGSANTQYF
TGCAGTGCTAGGAGGGGTTCTGCAAATACGCAGTATTTT
>many|TRBD1|TRBV7-3|TRBJ2-3
CASSLQGQGSPDTQYF
TGTGCCAGCAGCTTACAGGGACAGGGGTCCCCAGATACGCAGTATTTT
>many|.|TRBV7-2|TRBJ2-7
CASSLVLADYEQYF
TGTGCCAGCAGCTTAGTACTTGCGGACTACGAGCAGTACTTC
>many|.|TRBV4-3|TRBJ2-3
CASSQHVGAISTDTQYF
TGCGCCAGCAGCCAACATGTGGGAGCGATAAGCACAGATACGCAGTATTTT
>.|TRBD2|TRBV6-1|TRBJ2-4
CASRVFLAGEIQYF
TGTGCCAGCAGAGTGTTTCTAGCGGGAGAAATTCAGTACTTC
>few|TRBD1|TRBV28|TRBJ2-1
CASSPMTGKGSYNEQFF
TGTGCCAGCAGTCCCATGACAGGGAAGGGCTCCTACAATGAGCAGTTCTTC
>many|.|TRBV7-2|TRBJ2-2
CASSLGGPAGGELFF
TGTGCCAGCAGCCTCGGGGGACCTGCTGGCGGGGAGCTGTTTTTT
>few|TRBD2|TRBV7-6|TRBJ2-3
CASSLGLAGAGGTDTQYF
TGTGCCAGCAGCTTAGGGCTAGCGGGGGCCGGGGGCACAGATACGCAGTATTTT
>few|.|TRBV18|TRBJ2-5
CASSQRLSQETQYF
TGTGCCAGCTCACAGAGACTTTCTCAAGAGACCCAGTACTTC
>many|.|TRBV20-1|TRBJ1-5
CSAVESNQPQHF
TGCAGTGCCGTCGAAAGCAATCAGCCCCAGCATTTT
>many|.|TRBV7-2|TRBJ2-3
CASRGPSTDTQYF
TGTGCCAGCCGTGGGCCAAGCACAGATACGCAGTATTTT
>many|.|TRBV15|TRBJ1-5
CATSSQRIGQSNQPQHF
TGTGCCACCAGCTCCCAGAGGATAGGACAAAGCAATCAGCCCCAGCATTTT
>many|.|TRBV5-1|TRBJ1-1
CASTLFGQNTEAFF
TGCGCCAGCACCCTATTCGGGCAGAACACTGAAGCTTTCTTT
>few|TRBD2|TRBV29-1|TRBJ2-7
CSVTSGGLSEQYF
TGCAGCGTCACTAGCGGGGGCCTCTCCGAGCAGTACTTC
>.|.|TRBV4-3|TRBJ2-4
CASSPPWSKGNIQYF
TGCGCCAGCAGCCCCCCTTGGAGTAAGGGAAACATTCAGTACTTC
>many|.|TRBV29-1|TRBJ2-7
CSVAPITRGGSEQYF
TGCAGCGTTGCGCCGATTACCAGGGGCGGGAGCGAGCAGTACTTC
>few|.|TRBV20-1|TRBJ1-5
CSARGGRSRYSNQPQHF
TGCAGTGCTAGAGGGGGACGGAGCCGCTATAGCAATCAGCCCCAGCATTTT
>few|.|TRBV20-1|TRBJ1-4
CSAADRRGTNEKLFF
TGCAGTGCTGCTGACAGGAGGGGGACTAATGAAAAACTGTTTTTT
>many|TRBD1|TRBV27|TRBJ2-3
CASRDRPSTDTQYF
TGTGCCAGCCGGGACAGGCCTAGCACAGATACGCAGTATTTT
>many|TRBD2|TRBV5-6|TRBJ2-1
CASSNPGLRNEQFF
TGTGCCAGCAGCAATCCGGGACTAAGGAATGAGCAGTTCTTC
>many|.|TRBV20-1|TRBJ2-7
CSARDSPYEQYF
TGCAGTGCTAGGGACAGTCCCTACGAGCAGTACTTC
>.|.|TRBV7-9|TRBJ2-7
CASSFKYEQYF
TGTGCCAGCAGCTTTAAATACGAGCAGTACTTC
>many|.|TRBV10-2|TRBJ2-1
CASNANEQFF
TGCGCCAGCAATGCCAATGAGCAGTTCTTC
>many|TRBD1|TRBV20-1|TRBJ1-2
CSARDWDRSARGYTF
TGCAGTGCTAGAGATTGGGACAGGAGTGCCCGCGGCTACACCTTC
>many|.|TRBV5-5|TRBJ2-1
CASSLLAASSYNEQFF
TGTGCCAGCAGCCTTTTAGCAGCGAGCTCCTACAATGAGCAGTTCTTC
>.|TRBD1|TRBV6-1|TRBJ2-5
CASSPPGGSETQYF
TGTGCCAGCAGCCCTCCAGGGGGTAGCGAGACCCAGTACTTC
>many|.|TRBV6-2/TRBV6-3|TRBJ2-2
CASSYALTGELFF
TGTGCCAGCAGTTATGCTCTAACCGGGGAGCTGTTTTTT
>many|TRBD1|TRBV2|TRBJ1-3
CASSYPDRAHQFSGNTIYF
TGTGCCAGCAGTTATCCGGACAGGGCCCACCAATTCTCTGGAAACACCATATATTTT
>many|.|TRBV20-1|TRBJ2-7
CSAPPPDRLDYEQYF
TGCAGTGCTCCCCCCCCAGACAGACTAGACTACGAGCAGTACTTC
>many|.|TRBV7-2|TRBJ1-1
CASSLASIPLNTEAFF
TGTGCCAGCAGCTTAGCGTCCATCCCTCTGAACACTGAAGCTTTCTTT
>many|.|TRBV7-9|TRBJ2-5
CASSSLVAQETQYF
TGTGCCAGCAGCTCTCTGGTGGCACAAGAGACCCAGTACTTC
>many|TRBD1|TRBV29-1|TRBJ2-5
CSVEIGGGYETQYF
TGCAGCGTTGAGATAGGGGGCGGCTATGAGACCCAGTACTTC
>many|.|TRBV25-1|TRBJ2-7
CASSKGLSSSYEQYF
TGTGCCAGCAGTAAGGGACTTTCGAGCTCCTACGAGCAGTACTTC